This TCR beta chain was sequenced during a study of blood T cell repertoires in COVID-19. On the study more broadly: Collection of acute and convalescent COVID-19 samples took place in the United States, Italy and Spain. PBMCs, B-cell-depleted T cells, or T cells provided the cDNA or gDNA that made up the material.

CDR1 is SGHVS, CDR2 FQNEAQ, per germline. This CDR3 is built from 15 residues. The V and J ends lost 1 base and 1 base, in that order; junction bases with no gene match: 0. In the authors' workflow: Amplification with reference gene primers provided the estimates of nucleated cell counts. Assay: immunoSEQ multiplex PCR; the TCRdb copy retains only in-frame clones and omits some. That table furnishes V, J and clone size, whereas the DNA furnished D and trimming. The table shows about 82,000 clones, with 80% occurring only once. The V gene is TRBV7-8, the J gene TRBJ2-1; 8 nucleotides agree with TRBD1. Sample: peripheral blood. The sequence was obtained from a middle-aged woman with active or convalescent COVID-19. The CDR3 DNA sequence: TGTGCCAGCAGCTTAGGACAGGGGTCCTACAATGAGCAGTTCTTC. It translates to CASSLGQGSYNEQFF. The variable domain in full, completed from reference TRBV7-8 and TRBJ2-1, reads GAGVSQSPRYKVAKRGQDVALRCDPISGHVSLFWYQQALGQGPEFLTYFQNEAQLDKSGLPSDRFFAERPEGSVSTLKIQRTQQEDSAVYLCASSLGQGSYNEQFFGPGTRLTVL.